This T cell receptor beta chain was found in a study of T cell responses to AZD1222 COVID-19 vaccine (dated by TCRdb to the early 2020s). For context, the study as a whole: AZD1222 recipients given second doses at about 4 weeks or at about 12 weeks were pooled, since spike-specific TCR depth and breadth were not found to differ between the two schedules. A total of just over 230 trial participants underwent TCR sequencing, of whom roughly 210 had received two doses of AZD1222 and about 25 had received two doses of the MenACWY control vaccine. Trial participants were enrolled into age subgroups of 18-55, 56-69 and 70-plus years, which contained 148, 28 and 57 TCR-sequenced participants, respectively.

Points the paper makes about the study in general: No day 14 peak-response samples were available, so repertoires were characterized only after the peak T cell response. A significant rise in spike-specific TCR breadth and depth was observed after two AZD1222 doses relative to day 0 and relative to MenACWY recipients. Participants were mostly white British and included more females than males, and it was suggested by the authors that clonal diversity may have been underestimated. Conclusions about previously exposed vaccinees were limited because only six AZD1222 recipients were SARS-CoV-2 seropositive at baseline. Reportedly, almost half of the unique spike-specific TCRs recognized epitopes lying outside the regions that are mutated in the B.1.351 and B.1.1.7 variants. CD4 TCRs associated with the vaccine covered the entire spike protein, and the dominant responses were in regions 160-218 and 743-854. In the small 56-69-year group, the increase in depth fell short of significance, most likely because of low power.

In regard to this clone: Its antigen is currently not known. Base qualities were left out, and no much larger clone turns up one base away.

The CDR3 regions of human TCRbeta chains were analyzed by immunosequencing. Under the source paper's analysis protocol: TCRs in the repertoires were compared against a reference library of SARS-CoV-2-specific TCRs that had been generated with the MIRA antigen-specificity platform. Breadth was defined as the fraction of unique TCRs that were SARS-CoV-2-associated, and depth was defined as the fraction of total T cells that were SARS-CoV-2-associated. Using the MIRA data, each spike-specific TCR was mapped to the spike region that the TCR reacts to and placed in a CD4 or CD8 class. Log10-transformed breadth and depth values were compared by one-way ANOVA with Sidak's multiple comparisons tests. What TCRdb holds here is the immuneACCESS table cut down to in-frame rearrangements. Part of the clones is not present; checked against another copy, under half of the missing clones reflect an unresolved V gene, and the others are unexplained. That table furnishes V, J and clone size, whereas the DNA furnished D and trimming. In this sample the table shows about 150,000 clones, 90% to 95% of which occur a single time. Approximately 1.5% of the sample is in the top ten clones.

From the cysteine up to the phenylalanine, the CDR3 has a length of 14 residues. This entry keeps only the CDR3 DNA: 42 bases, framed from base 1. The germline V gene sets CDR1 to SGHRS and CDR2 to YFSETQ. Germline trimming: 4 bases from V, 3 bases from J; junction bases outside gene matches: 5. The sample's time point label, in plain terms: baseline before first vaccination. Vaccinee samples were obtained from the UK trials COV001 and COV002, which included a single-blind randomized controlled phase 2/3 trial of AZD1222 (ChAdOx1 nCoV-19) in healthy adults. For TCRbeta chain sequencing, PBMC samples were collected from trial participants at day 0 and at day 28 after the second dose.

This TCR derives from an adult in good health. The chain is assembled from TRBV5-1 and TRBJ1-1, with 8 bases aligning to TRBD1. Sequenced material: peripheral blood, taken on day 0 of AZD1222 vaccination. CDR3 region: CASSEYRGDTEAFF. DNA sequence: TGCGCCAGCAGCGAATACAGGGGGGACACTGAAGCTTTCTTT.